These 21 T cell receptor beta chains were all obtained from the same sample, sequenced in a study of CD8 T cells in Susac syndrome. Random hexamers served to reverse transcribe roughly 0.5 to 1 ug RNA. One entry per CDR3 protein, called by TCRdb with MiXCR from the immunoSEQ multiplex PCR reads. The data contain under 80,000 distinct CDR3 sequences, 85% to 95% of them singletons. The sequencing input was CD8+ T cells from PBMCs. These receptors were taken from a human donor with multiple sclerosis.

CDR3 loop: CASSEGQGIDTDTQYF. The CDR3 nucleotides are TGTGCCAGCAGTGAAGGACAGGGTATCGACACAGATACGCAGTATTTT. The genes are TRBV25-1 and TRBJ2-3; 8 nucleotides agree with TRBD1. Unmatched junction bases numbered 6, after V lost 2 bases and J lost 2 bases. The CDR3 extends over 16 amino acids. Germline CDR1 is MGHDK and CDR2 is SYGVNS. The entire variable domain, with the rest obtained from reference TRBV25-1 and TRBJ2-3, is as follows: EADIYQTPRYLVIGTGKKITLECSQTMGHDKMYWYQQDPGMELHLIHYSYGVNSTEKGDLSSESTVSRIRTEHFPLTLESARPSHTSQYLCASSEGQGIDTDTQYFGPGTRLTVL.

This clonotype is a singleton in its sample. The rearrangement links TRBV4-3 to TRBJ1-5; D unresolved. CDR1 is LGHNA and CDR2 is YSLEER in the germline V gene. The CDR3 has 14 amino acids. V was trimmed by 3 bases and J by 8 bases, leaving 14 bases between them. The CDR3 sequence: CASSHTQEFEPQHF. The DNA for the CDR3 is TGCGCCAGCAGCCACACCCAGGAGTTTGAGCCCCAGCATTTT.

DNA for the CDR3: TGTGCCAGCAGCTCGGGACAGGGAGACGAGCAGTACTTC. This gives the protein CASSSGQGDEQYF. The chain uses TRBV7-6 and TRBJ2-7; 9 nucleotides agree with TRBD1. V shed 4 bases, J shed 5 bases, and the junction held 3 bases outside the gene matches. The CDR3 is made up of 13 amino acids. The germline gives CDR1 SGHVS, CDR2 FNYEAQ.

The V gene is TRBV20-1, the J gene TRBJ2-2; D is ambiguous. V was clipped by 1 base and J by 5 bases, with 11 bases between them. Germline-derived CDR1 and CDR2 are DFQATT and SNEGSKA (reference sequence). This CDR3 has 14 residues. The CDR3 nucleotides are TGCAGTGCTAGAGTGGGAAGTCGAACCGGGGAGCTGTTTTTT. Protein sequence: CSARVGSRTGELFF.

CDR3 protein: CAVGFSEQYF. DNA of the CDR3: TGTGCAGTCGGATTCTCCGAGCAGTACTTC. V and J are TRBV19 and TRBJ2-7; unclear D gene. CDR3 length equals 10 residues. CDR1 is LNHDA, CDR2 SQIVND, per germline (reference sequence).

The chain links TRBV6-5 to TRBJ2-1; 8 bases fit TRBD1. Germline values: CDR1 MNHEY, CDR2 SVGAGI. The length of the CDR3 is 12 residues. The junction had 2 bases not matched to a gene; V was cut back by 6 bases and J by 7 bases. The CDR3 reads CASSRQGNEQFF. Here the CDR3 DNA reads TGTGCCAGCAGCAGACAGGGGAATGAGCAGTTCTTC.

The rearrangement uses TRBV27 and TRBJ1-5; D gene ambiguous. The CDR3 contains 14 residues. V dropped 4 bases and J dropped 7 bases, with 14 bases sitting between them. The germline V gene has CDR1 MNHEY and CDR2 SMNVEV (reference sequence). The CDR3 DNA reads TGTGCCAGCAGTTGGTCCGCGTCGAGACAGCCCCAGCATTTT. It is translated as CASSWSASRQPQHF.

The chain joins TRBV4-1 to TRBJ1-5; 7 bases fit TRBD1. The CDR3 loop spans 16 amino acids. The V gene end was trimmed by 2 bases and the J gene end by 5 bases; junction bases not matched to a gene: 9. Germline values: CDR1 MGHRA, CDR2 YSYEKL. The CDR3: CASSQSPGDSYQPQHF. The CDR3 DNA is TGCGCCAGCAGCCAATCCCCCGGGGACAGCTATCAGCCCCAGCATTTT.

This chain links TRBV7-2 with TRBJ2-5, with a tentative D call TRBD2 (5 bases). Germline CDR1 SGHTA, CDR2 FQGNSA. There are 15 residues in the CDR3. V lost 1 base and J lost 1, with 10 bases in between. CDR3 residues: CASSLGLKLQETQYF. In DNA form, the CDR3 reads TGTGCCAGCAGCTTAGGACTAAAGCTCCAAGAGACCCAGTACTTC.

The chain uses TRBV7-2 and TRBJ1-2, with TRBD1 matching over 10 bases. The CDR3 length is 16 residues. The germline CDR1 and CDR2 sequences are SGHTA and FQGNSA. The J segment lost 2 bases and the V segment lost 1 base, leaving 4 bases of the junction unmatched. The CDR3 bases are TGTGCCAGCAGCTTAGATCCGACAGGGGGCAACTATGGCTACACCTTC. Its translation is CASSLDPTGGNYGYTF.

The V and J genes are TRBV19 and TRBJ1-6; D is uncertain. Germline CDR1 LNHDA, CDR2 SQIVND (reference sequence). V was cut by 3 bases and J by 6 bases, with 18 bases left in between. This CDR3 has 17 residues. Here the CDR3 DNA reads TGTGCCAGTAGTATGCGTGAAGTGGCAGGCCTTAATTCACCCCTCCACTTT. Its protein is CASSMREVAGLNSPLHF.

The chain recombines TRBV29-1 with TRBJ2-2; D is possibly TRBD1 (5 bases). The CDR3 is made up of 13 amino acids. The V and J ends lost 7 bases and 2 bases respectively, with 11 bases between them. CDR1 and CDR2 (germline): SQVTM, ANQGSEA. The CDR3 is CSAEQVNTGELFF. CDR3 bases: TGCAGCGCCGAACAGGTCAACACCGGGGAGCTGTTTTTT.

The rearrangement joins TRBV5-8 to TRBJ2-7; 9 nucleotides align to TRBD1. The V gene end was trimmed by 4 bases and the J gene end by 6 bases; junction bases not matched to a gene: 14. In germline, CDR1 is SGHTS, CDR2 YDEGEE. The CDR3 contains 16 residues. This chain's CDR3 is CASSPGPGQGSSEQYF. CDR3 bases: TGTGCCAGCAGCCCCGGGCCGGGACAGGGCTCTTCCGAGCAGTACTTC. Full variable domain (rest looked up from reference TRBV5-8 and TRBJ2-7): EAGVTQSPTHLIKTRGQQATLRCSPISGHTSVYWYQQALGLGLQFLLWYDEGEERNRGNFPPRFSGRQFPNYSSELNVNALELEDSALYLCASSPGPGQGSSEQYFGPGTRLTVT.

The V gene is TRBV4-2, the J gene TRBJ2-2; weak D call: TRBD2 (6 bases). Germline values: CDR1 LGHNA, CDR2 YNFKEQ. This CDR3 comprises 13 residues. Trimming took off 4 bases at V and 6 bases at J, with 9 bases between the two ends. The CDR3 nucleotides are TGTGCCAGCAGCCCGGGGGTGCCCGGGGAGCTGTTTTTT. This gives the protein CASSPGVPGELFF.

The rearrangement joins TRBV12-3 or TRBV12-4 to TRBJ2-7, with 8 positions matching TRBD2. The CDR3 is 14 residues long. The V gene end was trimmed by 6 bases and the J gene end by 2 bases; junction bases not matched to a gene: 6. As DNA, the CDR3 is TGTGCCAGCAGACTAGCGGCGGACCCCTACGAGCAGTACTTC. Its protein is CASRLAADPYEQYF.

This chain joins TRBV12-3 or TRBV12-4 and TRBJ1-3; the D is unclear. Trimming pared 3 bases from V and 0 bases from J, leaving 9 bases between. The CDR3 runs to 15 residues. In DNA form, the CDR3 reads TGTGCCAGCAGTTTCGTCCATAGCTCTGGAAACACCATATATTTT. Amino acids: CASSFVHSSGNTIYF.

This rearrangement joins TRBV7-9 to TRBJ2-5; tentative D call: TRBD1 (5 bases). The germline V and J ends were trimmed by 3 bases and 4 bases, with 18 bases remaining between them. Germline lookup yields CDR1 SEHNR and CDR2 FQNEAQ (reference sequence). The CDR3 loop spans 16 amino acids. Here the CDR3 reads CASSFPKGMVGETQYF. The CDR3 DNA reads TGTGCCAGCAGCTTCCCAAAGGGGATGGTTGGAGAGACCCAGTACTTC. The full variable domain, with the rest looked up from reference TRBV7-9 and TRBJ2-5, is DTGVSQNPRHKITKRGQNVTFRCDPISEHNRLYWYRQTLGQGPEFLTYFQNEAQLEKSRLLSDRFSAERPKGSFSTLEIQRTEQGDSAMYLCASSFPKGMVGETQYFGPGTRLLVL.

This sequence joins TRBV27 and TRBJ2-7, with D unresolved. The CDR3 runs to 12 residues. Per germline, CDR1 MNHEY and CDR2 SMNVEV (reference sequence). The V end was cut by 3 bases, the J end by 2 bases, with 5 bases between. Here the CDR3 reads CASSFGPYEQYF. As DNA, the CDR3 is TGTGCCAGCAGTTTCGGGCCCTACGAGCAGTACTTC.

V and J are TRBV12-3 or TRBV12-4 and TRBJ2-1, with D unclear. The V end lost 3 bases, the J end lost 4 bases, and 7 bases lay between the germline ends. The CDR3 totals 13 residues. CDR3: CASSLGMYNEQFF. The CDR3 DNA is TGTGCCAGCAGTTTGGGGATGTACAATGAGCAGTTCTTC.

This rearrangement joins TRBV5-6 to TRBJ1-2, with unresolved D. The CDR3 extends over 15 amino acids. The germline gives CDR1 SGHDT, CDR2 YYEEEE. V shed 4 bases and J shed 8 bases, with 21 bases lying between them. In DNA form, the CDR3 reads TGTGCCAGCAGCCGTCCCTTGGAGGACCGACGGGGCTACACCTTC. Its translation is CASSRPLEDRRGYTF. Full variable domain (missing parts from reference TRBV5-6 and TRBJ1-2): DAGVTQSPTHLIKTRGQQVTLRCSPKSGHDTVSWYQQALGQGPQFIFQYYEEEERQRGNFPDRFSGHQFPNYSSELNVNALLLGDSALYLCASSRPLEDRRGYTFGSGTRLTVV.

The CDR3 loop is CASSGTSGEDGVYNEQFF. CDR3 nucleotide sequence: TGTGCCAGCAGTGGTACTAGCGGGGAAGACGGGGTTTACAATGAGCAGTTCTTC. This rearrangement joins TRBV5-4 to TRBJ2-1, with 10 bases that match TRBD2. The CDR3 is made up of 18 amino acids. Trimming removed 5 bases from V and 4 bases from J; junction bases left unmatched: 15. Per the germline V gene, CDR1 is SGHNT and CDR2 is YYREEE (reference sequence). The entire variable domain, with the rest obtained from reference TRBV5-4 and TRBJ2-1, is as follows: ETGVTQSPTHLIKTRGQQVTLRCSSQSGHNTVSWYQQALGQGPQFIFQYYREEENGRGNFPPRFSGLQFPNYSSELNVNALELDDSALYLCASSGTSGEDGVYNEQFFGPGTRLTVL.